Presented here are 14 T cell receptor beta chains from one specimen sequenced in a study of T cell responses to AZD1222 COVID-19 vaccine. The data were produced by immunoSEQ multiplex PCR, yet TCRdb's version contains in-frame clones alone and is incomplete. Counted here are 100,000 to 120,000 clones, around 88% occurring once; the ten biggest clones make up 6.5%. Material: peripheral blood, obtained 28 days after the second AZD1222 dose. These TCRs come from an adult who received the AZD1222 COVID-19 vaccine.

This clone was found once. One end of the junction does not line up with germline, which may come from a read error. The genes are TRBV11-2 and TRBJ1-1; D perhaps matches TRBD1 (6 bases). Germline values: CDR1 SGHAT, CDR2 FQNNGV. The CDR3 contains 17 residues. CDR3 coding DNA: TGTGCCAGCAGCTTAGGACCCCTGGGGGGGGCGAACTCTGAAGCTTTCTTT. This gives the protein CASSLGPLGGANSEAFF.

V gene TRBV5-5 combines with J gene TRBJ2-3; possible D gene TRBD2, 7 bases. The CDR3 has 17 residues. Germline CDR1 is SGHKS and CDR2 is YYEKEE (reference sequence). The germline V and J ends were trimmed by 3 bases and 0 bases, with 17 bases remaining between them. CDR3 region: CASSSKGGVLSTDTQYF. The DNA for the CDR3 is TGTGCCAGCAGCTCCAAGGGGGGGGTGCTTAGCACAGATACGCAGTATTTT.

This clone appeared a few times. V and J are TRBV28 and TRBJ2-1; tentative D call: TRBD1 (6 bases). This CDR3 is 15 amino acids long. Germline values: CDR1 MDHEN, CDR2 SYDVKM. Trimming stripped 4 bases from V and 3 bases from J, with 13 bases between. CDR3: CASSSQGLNYNEQFF. The DNA for the CDR3 is TGTGCCAGCAGTTCCCAGGGGCTCAACTACAATGAGCAGTTCTTC.

As for this clone: This CDR3 is also generated by other DNA sequences in the sample. This chain connects TRBV6-5 to TRBJ1-6; 9 bases align to TRBD1. The CDR3 covers 15 residues. Per the germline V gene, CDR1 is MNHEY and CDR2 is SVGAGI. V was clipped by 0 bases and J by 7 bases; unmatched bases: 1. CDR3 sequence: CASSYSGTGNSPLHF. Written as DNA, the CDR3 is TGTGCCAGCAGTTACTCGGGGACAGGGAATTCACCCCTCCACTTT.

V usage is TRBV7-8 and J usage is TRBJ1-4; 7 bases agree with TRBD1. The CDR3 has 15 amino acids. In germline, CDR1 is SGHVS, CDR2 FQNEAQ. The V and J ends lost 0 bases and 3 bases, in that order; junction bases with no gene match: 1. This CDR3 reads CASSLAGQPNEKLFF. The CDR3 coding sequence is TGTGCCAGCAGCTTAGCGGGACAGCCTAATGAAAAACTGTTTTTT.

The chain joins TRBV3-1 (or the pseudogene TRBV3-2) to TRBJ2-2; D could derive from TRBD1 or TRBD2 (6 bases each). Trimming pared 1 base from V and 5 bases from J, leaving 20 bases between. The length of the CDR3 is 18 residues. Germline CDR1 LGHDT, CDR2 YNNKEL (reference sequence). For the CDR3, the DNA is TGTGCCAGCAGCCAAGTCGGGGGCAGGGGACTTGATACCGGGGAGCTGTTTTTT. This codes for CASSQVGGRGLDTGELFF.

The chain has TRBV4-3 and TRBJ1-2; D is undetermined. The CDR3 contains 16 residues. V lost 0 bases and J 0 bases, leaving 11 bases between the germline ends. Germline V CDR1 and CDR2: LGHNA, YSLEER. The CDR3 loop reads CASSQDGRNSNYGYTF. The DNA of the CDR3 is TGCGCCAGCAGCCAAGACGGACGGAACTCTAACTATGGCTACACCTTC.

This clone was counted a single time. The genes are TRBV12-3 or TRBV12-4 and TRBJ1-2; a weak D match, TRBD1 (6 bases). CDR3 length equals 13 residues. Trimming stripped 7 bases from V and 6 bases from J, with 15 bases between. CDR3 amino acids: CASTPGTRHGYTF. Here the CDR3 DNA reads TGTGCCAGCACCCCCGGGACAAGGCATGGCTACACCTTC.

V is TRBV6-5 and J is TRBJ2-7; D is possibly TRBD1 (6 bases). With 4 bases removed from V and 0 bases from J, the gap between germline ends came to 13 bases. The CDR3 spans 15 residues. Germline V gene data show CDR1 as MNHEY and CDR2 as SVGAGI. CDR3 region: CASSWGTPRSYEQYF. CDR3 coding DNA: TGTGCCAGCAGTTGGGGGACACCCCGCTCCTACGAGCAGTACTTC.

This sequence joins TRBV5-4 and TRBJ1-2, with D possibly TRBD1 on 6 matching bases. The germline V and J ends were trimmed by 4 bases and 3 bases, with 16 bases remaining between them. The CDR3 is 15 residues long. Germline V lookup: CDR1 SGHNT, CDR2 YYREEE (reference sequence). CDR3 residues: CASSGLSGADYGYTF. CDR3 DNA: TGTGCCAGCAGCGGCCTCTCAGGGGCGGACTATGGCTACACCTTC. The full variable domain, its missing parts supplied by reference TRBV5-4 and TRBJ1-2, is ETGVTQSPTHLIKTRGQQVTLRCSSQSGHNTVSWYQQALGQGPQFIFQYYREEENGRGNFPPRFSGLQFPNYSSELNVNALELDDSALYLCASSGLSGADYGYTFGSGTRLTVV.

The rearrangement uses TRBV29-1 and TRBJ1-5; TRBD1 is a possible D gene (5 bases). The CDR3 has 12 residues. V lost 7 bases and J lost 1, with 8 bases in between. CDR1 SQVTM and CDR2 ANQGSEA come from the germline V gene. Here the CDR3 reads CSARDSNQPQHF. The CDR3 region has the DNA TGCAGCGCCCGGGACAGCAATCAGCCCCAGCATTTT.

This clone was seen a single time. This rearrangement joins TRBV7-8 to TRBJ1-1; no clear D. V shed 3 bases and J shed 0 bases, with 8 bases lying between them. The CDR3 extends over 14 amino acids. CDR1 SGHVS and CDR2 FQNEAQ come from the germline V gene. For the CDR3, the DNA is TGTGCCAGCAGCTTCGGCGGGTTGAACACTGAAGCTTTCTTT. This translates into CASSFGGLNTEAFF. The variable domain in full, completed from reference TRBV7-8 and TRBJ1-1, reads GAGVSQSPRYKVAKRGQDVALRCDPISGHVSLFWYQQALGQGPEFLTYFQNEAQLDKSGLPSDRFFAERPEGSVSTLKIQRTQQEDSAVYLCASSFGGLNTEAFFGQGTRLTVV.

J is TRBJ1-5 and V is TRBV28, with D unclear. From germline, CDR1 is MDHEN and CDR2 SYDVKM. V was pared by 5 bases and J by 7 bases, with 9 bases between. This CDR3 is built from 12 residues. The DNA of the CDR3 is TGTGCCAGCAGTCCCTCTGAGCAGCCCCAGCATTTT. This translates into CASSPSEQPQHF.

The chain uses TRBV14 and TRBJ1-6; D might be TRBD1 (6 bases). V was clipped by 6 bases and J by 10 bases, with 13 bases between them. CDR1 is SGHDN and CDR2 is FVKESK in the germline V gene. CDR3 length equals 13 residues. The CDR3 DNA follows: TGTGCCAGCAGGGAACAGGGTCGCTCACCCCTCCACTTT. Its translation is CASREQGRSPLHF.